Below, 7 T cell receptor beta chains from the same sample are listed, as sequenced in a study of T-cell memory formation after mild COVID-19. MiXCR was run by TCRdb on the 5' RACE reads, yielding one entry per CDR3 protein. Of 65,000 to 90,000 distinct CDR3 sequences in the sample, roughly 13% were seen once. Source material: PBMCs or a T cell subset sorted from them (not recorded which). The receptors here all came from a young man who had mild COVID-19 (a few samples of this study predate the infection). Cell type and time point are not known.

The chain combines TRBV4-1 with TRBJ2-2, with 7 bases identical to TRBD1. The V gene end was trimmed by 2 bases and the J gene end by 6 bases; junction bases not matched to a gene: 9. This CDR3 has 16 amino acids. In germline, CDR1 is MGHRA, CDR2 YSYEKL. The CDR3 nucleotides are TGCGCCAGCAGCCAAAGGAGACAGGGTTTGTCCGGGGAGCTGTTTTTT. Translation: CASSQRRQGLSGELFF.

This chain connects TRBV4-1 to TRBJ2-3; maybe TRBD2 (6 bases). The CDR3 is made up of 15 amino acids. The germline V and J ends were trimmed by 3 bases and 1 base, with 11 bases remaining between them. Germline CDR1 and CDR2: MGHRA and YSYEKL. CDR3 amino acids: CASSHSGGGTDTQYF. CDR3 in DNA: TGCGCCAGCAGCCATTCCGGCGGGGGCACAGATACGCAGTATTTT.

This clonotype has just a few counts. This chain links TRBV18 with TRBJ2-1, with TRBD1 identical over 7 bases. J was trimmed by 4 bases and V by 5 bases; bases with no gene match: 8. Germline CDR1 is KGHSH and CDR2 is LQKENI. The CDR3 runs to 15 residues. DNA of the CDR3: TGTGCCAGCTCAACGTACAGGGGTGGGTACAATGAGCAGTTCTTC. Translating gives CASSTYRGGYNEQFF. Full variable domain (rest looked up from reference TRBV18 and TRBJ2-1): NAGVMQNPRHLVRRRGQEARLRCSPMKGHSHVYWYRQLPEEGLKFMVYLQKENIIDESGMPKERFSAEFPKEGPSILRIQQVVRGDSAAYFCASSTYRGGYNEQFFGPGTRLTVL.

In its sample, this clonotype was seen a few times. The V gene is TRBV5-5, the J gene TRBJ1-1; D ambiguous. This CDR3 spans 12 amino acids. V was shortened by 4 bases and J by 6 bases, with 10 bases between the two germline ends. CDR1 is SGHKS and CDR2 is YYEKEE in the germline V gene (reference sequence). This CDR3 is CASSPLTPEAFF. CDR3 bases: TGTGCCAGCAGCCCTCTGACCCCTGAAGCTTTCTTT.

The chain combines TRBV29-1 with TRBJ2-7; possibly TRBD1 or TRBD2 for D (5 bases each). The V end lost 3 bases, the J end lost 0 bases, and 18 bases lay between the germline ends. CDR1 and CDR2 (germline): SQVTM, ANQGSEA. The CDR3 has 16 amino acids. The CDR3, as DNA: TGCAGCGTTGAGGGTCTGAGGGGCCTTAGCTCCTACGAGCAGTACGTC. It encodes CSVEGLRGLSSYEQYV.

This clonotype was seen a handful of times. The chain couples TRBV4-1 to TRBJ1-5; no clear D gene. V lost 2 bases and J 3 bases, leaving 5 bases between the germline ends. The CDR3 consists of 13 residues. CDR1 is MGHRA, CDR2 YSYEKL, per germline. The CDR3 protein is CASSQRTNQPQHF. As DNA, the CDR3 is TGCGCCAGCAGCCAAAGAACCAATCAGCCCCAGCATTTT.

This clonotype was seen many times. V usage is TRBV4-2 and J usage is TRBJ1-4, with 11 bases lining up with TRBD1. The CDR3 is 16 amino acids. Trimming cost V 0 bases and J 7 bases; bases outside gene matches: 4. In germline, CDR1 is LGHNA, CDR2 YNFKEQ. The CDR3 region is CASSQDAGTGGEKLFF. CDR3 DNA sequence: TGTGCCAGCAGCCAAGATGCGGGGACAGGGGGTGAAAAACTGTTTTTT.